There are many counts of the clone carrying this T cell receptor (beta chain). The CDR3 covers 15 residues. CDR1 is SEHNR, CDR2 FQNEAQ, per germline (reference sequence). The trim removed 5 bases at V and 5 bases at J, leaving 3 bases unmatched. TCR cDNA received a 3' ligated oligonucleotide that carried a UMI. Whole blood, 2.5 ml, came from adult healthy volunteers. This sample is part of a study of naive and memory T cell subsets. Amplification of ligated cDNA took four PCR rounds with SP2 and nested alpha and beta constant primers. Blood and skin TCR RNA was reverse transcribed with alpha and beta constant primers. TCRdb ran MiXCR on the 5' RACE reads and lists one entry per CDR3 protein. In the table there are 57,000 or so distinct CDR3 sequences, 7.2% of which are singletons.

The origin of this receptor is a male donor in good health. The V and J genes are TRBV7-9 and TRBJ2-2; TRBD2 agrees at 12 bases. Here the CDR3 reads CASSTGTSGTGELFF. CDR3 DNA: TGTGCCAGCAGCACAGGGACTAGCGGGACCGGGGAGCTGTTTTTT.